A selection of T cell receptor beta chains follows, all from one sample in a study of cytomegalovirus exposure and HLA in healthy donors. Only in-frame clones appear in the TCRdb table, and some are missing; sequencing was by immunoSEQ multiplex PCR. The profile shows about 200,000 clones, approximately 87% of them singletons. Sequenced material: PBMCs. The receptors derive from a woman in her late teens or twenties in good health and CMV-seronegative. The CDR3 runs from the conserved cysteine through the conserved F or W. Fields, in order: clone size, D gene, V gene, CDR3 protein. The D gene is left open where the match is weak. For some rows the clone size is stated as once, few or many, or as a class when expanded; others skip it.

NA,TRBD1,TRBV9,CASSPGGTGSSYEQYF
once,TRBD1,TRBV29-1,CSVRQGGEKLFF
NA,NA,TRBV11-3,CASSNGRVEDTQYF
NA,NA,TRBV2,CASSGQKETQYF
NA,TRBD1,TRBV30,CAWSKTGATGNTEAFF
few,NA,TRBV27,CASSRSRTPSTDTQYF
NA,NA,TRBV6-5,CASRRWNEKLFF
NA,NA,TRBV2,CASNGPDQPQHF
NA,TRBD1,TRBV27,CASSLQTGGREQYF
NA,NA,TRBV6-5,CASSYRQMNTEAFF
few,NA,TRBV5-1,CASSQPPADSWSTEAFF
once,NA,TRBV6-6,CASRIGQGIPAQHF
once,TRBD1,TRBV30,CAWRARGTKNEQFF
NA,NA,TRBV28,CASSLRGSWGEQYF
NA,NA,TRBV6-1,CASRNSGSYEQYF
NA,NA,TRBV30,CAWSVRGTRGNYGYTF
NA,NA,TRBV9,CASSVGPVGAGANVLTF
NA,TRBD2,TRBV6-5,CASSVSGGSYNEQFF
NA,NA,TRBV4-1,CASSQVLVSSYTF
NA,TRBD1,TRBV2,CASSFDRGSNQPQHF
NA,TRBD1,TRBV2,CAIPGQGRNIQYF
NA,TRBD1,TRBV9,CASSPRTGNTEAFF
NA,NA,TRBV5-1,CASSIDPGQETQYF
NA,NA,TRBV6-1,CASRRGDASYEQYF
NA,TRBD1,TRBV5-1,CASSRGQGAIEQYF
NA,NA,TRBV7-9,CASSYQSGRNTEAFF
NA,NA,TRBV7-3,CAIHTQYF
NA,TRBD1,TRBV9,CASSGQGASWYNEQFF
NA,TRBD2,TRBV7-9,CASSFGTNQETQYF
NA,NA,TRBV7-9,CASSWTDTQYF
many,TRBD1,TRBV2,CASSILGTAKLFF
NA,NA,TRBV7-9,CASSLQMNTEAFF
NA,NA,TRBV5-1,CASSLGTAPYEQYF
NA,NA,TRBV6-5,CASSPRRGGDEQFF